This entry lists 4 T cell receptor beta chains sequenced from one sample in a study of control samples from healthy donors and cancer patients. The table came from immunoSEQ multiplex PCR; TCRdb's copy has only in-frame clones and leaves some out. Of 260,000 or so clones in the sample, 82% were seen once. Material: PBMCs. All receptors come from a woman aged 55-75 years with lung cancer.

The CDR3, as DNA: TGCGCCAGCAGCTTGCCCCTGGGGAGGAACACCGGGGAGCTGTTTTTT. Its protein product is CASSLPLGRNTGELFF. V usage is TRBV5-1 and J usage is TRBJ2-2; TRBD2 is a possible D gene (5 bases). The V gene lost 1 base and the J gene lost 1 base, with 11 bases spanning the gap. The CDR3 is 16 amino acids. Germline V gene sequence: CDR1 SGHRS, CDR2 YFSETQ.

The chain has TRBV19 and TRBJ2-7, with 8 bases fitting TRBD1. Per germline, CDR1 LNHDA and CDR2 SQIVND (reference sequence). Trimming at V came to 2 bases and at J to 2 bases, leaving 8 bases not matched to a gene. The CDR3 contains 16 residues. CDR3 DNA: TGTGCCAGTAGTATAAAGGCGGGACAGGCAACCTACGAGCAGTACTTC. Translation gives CASSIKAGQATYEQYF.

As DNA, the CDR3 is TGCGCCAGCAGCCCGGCGACTAGCGTACTGAACACCGGGGAGCTGTTTTTT. It codes for CASSPATSVLNTGELFF. V is TRBV5-1 and J is TRBJ2-2, with 8 bases fitting TRBD2. The germline V gene has CDR1 SGHRS and CDR2 YFSETQ. With 4 bases clipped from V and 1 base from J, the junction kept 9 bases outside the gene matches. The CDR3 sequence is 17 residues long.

The chain uses TRBV9 and TRBJ2-1; 14 bases map to TRBD2. V lost 4 bases, J lost 1 base, and 10 bases stayed unmatched. Looked up from germline, CDR1 is SGDLS and CDR2 is YYNGEE. This CDR3 spans 19 amino acids. In nucleotides, the CDR3 is TGTGCCAGCAGCCGGCCCGGGACTAGCGGGGGAACTTCCTACAATGAGCAGTTCTTC. As protein: CASSRPGTSGGTSYNEQFF. The variable domain in full, completed from reference TRBV9 and TRBJ2-1, reads DSGVTQTPKHLITATGQRVTLRCSPRSGDLSVYWYQQSLDQGLQFLIQYYNGEERAKGNILERFSAQQFPDLHSELNLSSLELGDSALYFCASSRPGTSGGTSYNEQFFGPGTRLTVL.